These T cell receptor beta chains were read from a single sample in a study of cytomegalovirus exposure and HLA in healthy donors. Sequencing used immunoSEQ multiplex PCR; TCRdb keeps in-frame clones, though not all of them. Of about 120,000 clones listed, 75% to 85% were seen once; the top ten hold 8% to 9%. Sequencing was carried out using PBMCs. These TCRs come from a female donor in good health and CMV-seropositive. Both conserved end residues are part of each CDR3. D genes are given only for firm matches. Some rows have no size entry. The others give once, few or many, or a class for an expanded clone.

D: TRBD1
size: .
J: TRBJ1-1
V: TRBV2
CDR3: CASTTGTGRTEAFF
DNA: TGTGCCAGCACCACAGGGACAGGGAGGACTGAAGCTTTCTTT

D: .
size: .
J: TRBJ1-2
V: TRBV7-9
CDR3: CSGGRASYGYTF
DNA: TGTTCCGGAGGGAGAGCCTCATATGGCTACACCTTC

D: TRBD1
size: .
J: TRBJ1-3
V: TRBV6-4
CDR3: CASSDSGTGGPGNTIYF
DNA: TGTGCCAGCAGTGACTCGGGGACAGGGGGCCCGGGAAACACCATATATTTT

D: .
size: .
J: TRBJ2-1
V: TRBV30
CDR3: CAWSVWDSGYNEQFF
DNA: TGTGCCTGGAGTGTCTGGGACAGCGGGTACAATGAGCAGTTCTTC

D: .
size: .
J: TRBJ2-7
V: TRBV6-1
CDR3: CASSEPPVEEQYF
DNA: TGTGCCAGCAGTGAACCACCTGTAGAGGAGCAGTACTTC

D: .
size: once
J: TRBJ2-5
V: TRBV7-2
CDR3: CASSLTVQETQYF
DNA: TGTGCCAGCAGCTTAACAGTCCAAGAGACCCAGTACTTC

D: .
size: .
J: TRBJ1-4
V: TRBV29-1
CDR3: CSVSPRGLTNEKLFF
DNA: TGCAGCGTTAGCCCCCGGGGTCTGACTAATGAAAAACTGTTTTTT

D: .
size: .
J: TRBJ2-2
V: TRBV9
CDR3: CASSVDGAGELFF
DNA: TGTGCCAGCAGCGTAGACGGTGCCGGGGAGCTGTTTTTT

D: TRBD1
size: .
J: TRBJ1-1
V: TRBV5-1
CDR3: CASSPGTAMNTEAFF
DNA: TGCGCCAGCTCCCCCGGGACAGCTATGAACACTGAAGCTTTCTTT

D: .
size: .
J: TRBJ1-3
V: TRBV6-5
CDR3: CASSSQNTIYF
DNA: TGTGCCAGCTCTTCCCAGAACACCATATATTTT

D: .
size: once
J: TRBJ1-4
V: TRBV25-1
CDR3: CASSEKGAHWKEKLFF
DNA: TGTGCCAGCAGTGAGAAGGGAGCCCATTGGAAAGAAAAACTGTTTTTT

D: .
size: .
J: TRBJ1-2
V: TRBV30
CDR3: CAWSPTRDGYTF
DNA: TGTGCCTGGAGCCCGACTAGGGATGGCTACACCTTC

D: .
size: .
J: TRBJ2-7
V: TRBV7-8
CDR3: CASSSRGRDSSGEQYF
DNA: TGTGCCAGCAGCTCCCGAGGGCGGGACTCCTCTGGCGAGCAGTACTTC

D: .
size: .
J: TRBJ2-7
V: TRBV5-1
CDR3: CASSLATGKILSYEQYF
DNA: TGCGCCAGCAGCTTGGCCACAGGAAAGATCTTATCCTACGAGCAGTACTTC

D: .
size: .
J: TRBJ1-4
V: TRBV30
CDR3: CAWSPPVVPEKLFF
DNA: TGTGCCTGGAGTCCCCCGGTAGTACCTGAAAAACTGTTTTTT